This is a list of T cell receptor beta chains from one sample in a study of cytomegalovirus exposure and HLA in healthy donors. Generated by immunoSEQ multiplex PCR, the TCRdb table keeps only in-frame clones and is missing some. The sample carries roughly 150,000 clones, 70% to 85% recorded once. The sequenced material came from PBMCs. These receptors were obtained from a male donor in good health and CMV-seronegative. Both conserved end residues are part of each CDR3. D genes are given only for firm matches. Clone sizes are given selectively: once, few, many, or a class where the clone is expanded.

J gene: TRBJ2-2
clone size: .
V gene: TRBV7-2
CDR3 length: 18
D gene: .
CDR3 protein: CASSLGNQLALNTGELFF
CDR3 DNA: TGTGCCAGCAGCCTTGGGAACCAGCTAGCCTTGAACACCGGGGAGCTGTTTTTT

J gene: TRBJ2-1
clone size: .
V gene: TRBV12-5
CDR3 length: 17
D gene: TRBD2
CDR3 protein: CASGWTSGPDSYNEQFF
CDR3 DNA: TGTGCTAGTGGTTGGACTAGCGGGCCCGACTCCTACAATGAGCAGTTCTTC

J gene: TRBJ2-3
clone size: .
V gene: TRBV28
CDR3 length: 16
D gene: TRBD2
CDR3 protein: CASSLTLAGTTDTQYF
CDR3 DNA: TGTGCCAGCAGTCTCACGTTAGCGGGAACTACAGATACGCAGTATTTT

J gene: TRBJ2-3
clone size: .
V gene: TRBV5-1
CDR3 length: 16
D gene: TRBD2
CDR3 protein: CASSSLVAGGTDTQYF
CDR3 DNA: TGCGCCAGCAGCTCCCTCGTAGCGGGGGGCACAGATACGCAGTATTTT

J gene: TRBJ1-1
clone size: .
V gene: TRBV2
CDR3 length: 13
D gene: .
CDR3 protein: CASKTDMNTEAFF
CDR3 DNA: TGTGCCAGCAAGACAGACATGAACACTGAAGCTTTCTTT

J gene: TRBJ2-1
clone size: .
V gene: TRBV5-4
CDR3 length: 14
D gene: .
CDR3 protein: CASSLGQDYNEQFF
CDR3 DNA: TGTGCCAGCAGCTTGGGACAGGACTACAATGAGCAGTTCTTC

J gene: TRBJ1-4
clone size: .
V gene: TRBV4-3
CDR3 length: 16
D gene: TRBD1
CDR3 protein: CASSPGQGRAAEKLFF
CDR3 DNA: TGCGCCAGCAGCCCCGGACAGGGGCGGGCGGCAGAAAAACTGTTTTTT

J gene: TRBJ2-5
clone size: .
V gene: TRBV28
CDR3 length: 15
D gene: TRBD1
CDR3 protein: CASRPDRELRETQYF
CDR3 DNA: TGTGCCAGCAGGCCCGACAGGGAGCTTAGGGAGACCCAGTACTTC

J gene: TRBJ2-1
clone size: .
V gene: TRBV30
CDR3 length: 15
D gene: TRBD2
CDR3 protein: CAWGGLAGRRNEQFF
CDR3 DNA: TGTGCCTGGGGGGGACTAGCGGGAAGGAGGAATGAGCAGTTCTTC

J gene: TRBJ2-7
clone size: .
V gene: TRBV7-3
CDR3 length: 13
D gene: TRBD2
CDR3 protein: CASSTGTSREQYF
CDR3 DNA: TGTGCCAGCAGTACCGGGACTAGCCGCGAGCAGTACTTC

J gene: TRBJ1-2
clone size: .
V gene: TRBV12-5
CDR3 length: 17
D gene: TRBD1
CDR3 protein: CASALGPDRGLNYGYTF
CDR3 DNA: TGTGCTAGTGCTCTGGGCCCGGACAGGGGTCTTAACTATGGCTACACCTTC

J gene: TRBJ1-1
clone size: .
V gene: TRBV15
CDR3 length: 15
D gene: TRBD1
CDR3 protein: CATSSPGTGNTEAFF
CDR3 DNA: TGTGCCACAAGTTCCCCAGGGACAGGGAACACTGAAGCTTTCTTT

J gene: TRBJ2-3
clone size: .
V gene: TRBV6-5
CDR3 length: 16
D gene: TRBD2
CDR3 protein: CASSYRTSGGSDTQYF
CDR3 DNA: TGTGCCAGCAGTTACCGGACTAGCGGGGGGTCAGATACGCAGTATTTT

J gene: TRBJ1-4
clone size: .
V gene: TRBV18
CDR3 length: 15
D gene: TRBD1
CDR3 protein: CASSPLTGAKEKLFF
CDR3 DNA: TGTGCCAGCTCACCACTAACAGGGGCAAAGGAAAAACTGTTTTTT

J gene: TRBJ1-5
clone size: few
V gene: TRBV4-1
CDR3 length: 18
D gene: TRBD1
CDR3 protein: CASSQDGTGTNSNQPQHF
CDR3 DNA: TGCGCCAGCAGCCAAGACGGGACAGGGACTAATAGCAATCAGCCCCAGCATTTT

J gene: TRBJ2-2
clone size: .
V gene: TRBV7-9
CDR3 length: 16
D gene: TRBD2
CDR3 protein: CASSSTSGIGTGELFF
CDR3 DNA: TGTGCCAGCAGCTCGACTAGCGGGATTGGCACCGGGGAGCTGTTTTTT

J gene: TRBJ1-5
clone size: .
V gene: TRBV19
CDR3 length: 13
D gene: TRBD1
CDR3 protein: CASSGTGNQPQHF
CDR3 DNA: TGTGCCAGTAGCGGGACAGGGAATCAGCCCCAGCATTTT

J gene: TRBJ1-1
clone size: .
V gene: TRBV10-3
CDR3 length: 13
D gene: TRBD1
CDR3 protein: CAICGQENTEAFF
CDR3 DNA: TGTGCCATCTGCGGACAGGAGAACACTGAAGCTTTCTTT

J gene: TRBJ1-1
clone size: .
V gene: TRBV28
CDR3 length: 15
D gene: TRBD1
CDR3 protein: CASSPTRQGGTEAFF
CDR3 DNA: TGTGCCAGCAGTCCTACTCGGCAGGGGGGCACTGAAGCTTTCTTT

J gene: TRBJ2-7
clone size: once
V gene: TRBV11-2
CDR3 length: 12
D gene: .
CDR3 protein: CASSYFSYEQYF
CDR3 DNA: TGTGCCAGCAGCTATTTCTCCTACGAGCAGTACTTC

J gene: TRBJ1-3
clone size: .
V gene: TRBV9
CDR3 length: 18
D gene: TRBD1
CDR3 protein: CASSAVVGTGLSGNTIYF
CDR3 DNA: TGTGCCAGCAGCGCCGTAGTGGGGACAGGGCTCTCTGGAAACACCATATATTTT

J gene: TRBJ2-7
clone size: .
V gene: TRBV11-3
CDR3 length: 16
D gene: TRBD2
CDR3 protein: CASSFGPSGGRYEQYF
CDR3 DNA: TGTGCCAGCAGCTTTGGCCCTAGCGGGGGGCGCTACGAGCAGTACTTC

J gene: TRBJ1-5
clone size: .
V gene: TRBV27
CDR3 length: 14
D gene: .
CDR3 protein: CASSPTYSNQPQHF
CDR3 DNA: TGTGCCAGCAGTCCCACATATAGCAATCAGCCCCAGCATTTT

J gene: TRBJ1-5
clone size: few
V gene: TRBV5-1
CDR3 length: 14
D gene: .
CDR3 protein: CASSPLGAGQPQHF
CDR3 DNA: TGCGCCAGCAGCCCGCTGGGGGCCGGCCAGCCCCAGCATTTT

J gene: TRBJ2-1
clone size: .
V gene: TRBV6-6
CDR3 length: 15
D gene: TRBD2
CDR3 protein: CASRLAGGQFDEQFF
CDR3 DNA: TGTGCCAGCAGGCTAGCGGGAGGGCAATTCGATGAGCAGTTCTTC

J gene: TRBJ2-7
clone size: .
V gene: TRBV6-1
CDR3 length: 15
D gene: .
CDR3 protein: CATHSGGGSPYEQYF
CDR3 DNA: TGTGCCACCCATTCGGGTGGGGGGAGCCCCTACGAGCAGTACTTC

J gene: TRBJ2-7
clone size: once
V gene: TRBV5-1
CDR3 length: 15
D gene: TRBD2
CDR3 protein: CASGRGGTADYEQYF
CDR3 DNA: TGCGCCAGCGGGCGGGGGGGGACGGCCGACTACGAGCAGTACTTC

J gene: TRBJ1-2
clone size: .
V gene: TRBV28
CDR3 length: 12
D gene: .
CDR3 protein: CASSLQGYGYTF
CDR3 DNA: TGTGCCAGCAGTCTACAGGGCTATGGCTACACCTTC

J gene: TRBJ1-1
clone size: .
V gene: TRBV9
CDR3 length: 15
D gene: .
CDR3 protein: CASSSPGTLNTEAFF
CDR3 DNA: TGTGCCAGCAGCTCTCCCGGGACACTGAACACTGAAGCTTTCTTT

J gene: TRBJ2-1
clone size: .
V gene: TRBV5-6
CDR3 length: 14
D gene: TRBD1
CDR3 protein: CASSMYRGINEQFF
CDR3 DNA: TGTGCCAGCAGCATGTACAGGGGTATTAATGAGCAGTTCTTC

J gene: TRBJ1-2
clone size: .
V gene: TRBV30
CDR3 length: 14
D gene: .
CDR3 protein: CASREQGDPFGYTF
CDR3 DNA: TGTGCCTCAAGAGAACAGGGAGATCCCTTTGGCTACACCTTC

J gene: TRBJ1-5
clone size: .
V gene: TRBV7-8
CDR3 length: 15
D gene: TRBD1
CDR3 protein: CASSSTDRVGQPQHF
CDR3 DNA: TGTGCCAGCAGCTCAACCGACAGGGTTGGTCAGCCCCAGCATTTT

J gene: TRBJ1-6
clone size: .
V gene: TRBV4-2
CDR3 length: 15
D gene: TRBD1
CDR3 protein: CASSQSDRVGSPLHF
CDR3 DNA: TGTGCCAGCAGCCAATCGGACAGGGTGGGTTCACCCCTCCACTTT

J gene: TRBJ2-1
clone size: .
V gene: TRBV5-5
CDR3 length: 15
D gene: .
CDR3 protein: CASSERSEPYNEQFF
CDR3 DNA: TGTGCCAGCAGCGAGAGAAGTGAACCCTACAATGAGCAGTTCTTC

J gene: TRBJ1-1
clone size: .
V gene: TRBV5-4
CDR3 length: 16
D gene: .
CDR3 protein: CASSLDGLDRGTEAFF
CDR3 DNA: TGTGCCAGCAGCTTGGACGGTTTAGACCGAGGCACTGAAGCTTTCTTT

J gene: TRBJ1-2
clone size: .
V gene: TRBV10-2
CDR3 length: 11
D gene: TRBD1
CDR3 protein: CASGQGYGYTF
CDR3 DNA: TGCGCCAGCGGACAGGGATATGGCTACACCTTC

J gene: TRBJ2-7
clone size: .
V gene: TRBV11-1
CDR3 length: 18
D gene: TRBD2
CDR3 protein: CASSWTSGRFDISYEQYF
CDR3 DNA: TGTGCCAGCAGTTGGACTAGCGGGAGATTCGATATAAGCTACGAGCAGTACTTC

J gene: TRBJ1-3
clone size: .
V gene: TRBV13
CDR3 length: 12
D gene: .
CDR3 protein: CASSSGGNTIYF
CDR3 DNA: TGTGCCAGCAGCTCGGGTGGAAACACCATATATTTT

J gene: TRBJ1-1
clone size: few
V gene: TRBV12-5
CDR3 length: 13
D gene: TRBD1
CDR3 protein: CATRSTGDTEAFF
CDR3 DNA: TGTGCTACTCGATCGACAGGGGACACTGAAGCTTTCTTT

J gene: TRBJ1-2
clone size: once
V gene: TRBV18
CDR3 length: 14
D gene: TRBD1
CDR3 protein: CASSFRDRDYGYTF
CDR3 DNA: TGTGCCAGCTCATTCCGGGACAGGGACTATGGCTACACCTTC

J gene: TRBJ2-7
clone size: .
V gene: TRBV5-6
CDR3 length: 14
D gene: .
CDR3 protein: CASAEGGGSYEQYF
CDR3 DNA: TGTGCCAGCGCCGAGGGGGGAGGGTCGTACGAGCAGTACTTC

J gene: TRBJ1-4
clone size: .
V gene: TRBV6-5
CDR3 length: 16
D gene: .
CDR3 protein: CASSYLPGTTNEKLFF
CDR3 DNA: TGTGCCAGCAGTTACCTGCCCGGGACAACTAATGAAAAACTGTTTTTT

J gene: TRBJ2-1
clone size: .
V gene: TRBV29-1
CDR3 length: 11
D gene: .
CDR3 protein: CSVGHVNEQFF
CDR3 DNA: TGCAGCGTCGGACACGTCAATGAGCAGTTCTTC

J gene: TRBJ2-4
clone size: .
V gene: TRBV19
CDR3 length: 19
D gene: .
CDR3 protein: CASSMKGPSADSAKNIQYF
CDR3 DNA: TGTGCCAGTAGTATGAAAGGGCCCTCGGCGGACAGCGCCAAAAACATTCAGTACTTC